One sample yielded the 19 T cell receptor beta chains listed below, sequenced in a study of technical replicates of blood from a handful of donors. The repertoire was sequenced with immunoSEQ multiplex PCR; TCRdb's copy has only in-frame clones and lacks some. Altogether roughly 15,000 clones are present, 82% being singletons, with the ten largest covering 10%. Specimen: PBMCs. Every receptor here comes from a human donor in good health. Some clones in this sample may be carry-over from other donors' samples.

The chain recombines TRBV6-4 with TRBJ2-1; 8 nucleotides agree with TRBD2. CDR3 length: 15 amino acids. J gave up 2 bases and V 0 bases, and 0 bases lay outside the gene matches. Germline CDR1 reads MRHNA; CDR2 reads SNTAGT. The CDR3 protein is CASSDSSGTYNEQFF. In nucleotides, the CDR3 is TGTGCCAGCAGTGACTCTAGCGGGACCTACAATGAGCAGTTCTTC.

The chain links TRBV4-2 to TRBJ1-5; D is ambiguous. Germline values: CDR1 LGHNA, CDR2 YNFKEQ. V was trimmed by 4 bases and J by 4 bases, leaving 8 bases between them. The CDR3 has 13 residues. CDR3 sequence (DNA): TGTGCCAGCAGCCTCGAAGCAAATCAGCCCCAGCATTTT. Translated, it gives CASSLEANQPQHF.

The table lists this clone with a few counts. This rearrangement joins TRBV7-9 to TRBJ1-2, with a weak D call TRBD1 (5 bases). Trimming cost V 0 bases and J 1 base, with 9 bases left between them. Germline CDR1 reads SEHNR; CDR2 reads FQNEAQ (reference sequence). The CDR3 spans 15 residues. CDR3 amino acids: CASSLAAGLNYGYTF. The CDR3, as DNA: TGTGCCAGCAGCTTAGCGGCAGGGCTTAACTATGGCTACACCTTC.

The chain recombines TRBV11-1 with TRBJ1-3; tentatively, D is TRBD1 (6 bases). Germline loops: CDR1 SGHAT, CDR2 FQDESV (reference sequence). The CDR3 is made up of 15 amino acids. V lost 5 bases to trimming and J lost 0 bases, with 11 bases between them. CDR3 in DNA: TGTGCCAGCAGCACACAGGGAAGCTCTGGAAACACCATATATTTT. As protein: CASSTQGSSGNTIYF. Variable domain in full (rest from reference TRBV11-1 and TRBJ1-3): EAEVAQSPRYKITEKSQAVAFWCDPISGHATLYWYRQILGQGPELLVQFQDESVVDDSQLPKDRFSAERLKGVDSTLKIQPAELGDSAMYLCASSTQGSSGNTIYFGEGSWLTVV.

The V gene is TRBV6-1, the J gene TRBJ2-1, with 10 bases aligning to TRBD2. The CDR3 length is 15 residues. V lost 9 bases to trimming and J lost 4 bases; unmatched junction nucleotides: 9. Germline V gene sequence: CDR1 MNHNS, CDR2 SASEGT. This CDR3 is CASNSPGLAYNEQFF. The CDR3 nucleotides read TGTGCCAGTAATTCGCCGGGACTAGCGTACAATGAGCAGTTCTTC.

The gene calls are TRBV27 and TRBJ1-5, with 7 bases aligning to TRBD1. Germline CDR1 reads MNHEY; CDR2 reads SMNVEV (reference sequence). The CDR3 has 15 residues. After removal of 3 bases from V and 2 bases from J, the junction contained 4 bases not matched to a gene. The CDR3 DNA sequence: TGTGCCAGCAGTTTGAGGGGGCTTGGCAATCAGCCCCAGCATTTT. It codes for CASSLRGLGNQPQHF.

The chain is built from TRBV11-3 and TRBJ2-1; 10 bases map to TRBD2. Trimming at V came to 5 bases and at J to 5 bases, leaving 12 bases not matched to a gene. Germline lookup yields CDR1 SGHNT and CDR2 YENEEA. The CDR3 totals 17 residues. The DNA of the CDR3 is TGTGCCAGCAGCCTTACTAAGACTAGCGGGCTCAACAATGAGCAGTTCTTC. Translating gives CASSLTKTSGLNNEQFF.

The rearrangement uses TRBV27 and TRBJ2-3; 16 bases agree with TRBD2. Germline V CDR1 and CDR2: MNHEY, SMNVEV (reference sequence). The CDR3 covers 20 residues. V lost 7 bases to trimming and J lost 3 bases; unmatched junction nucleotides: 16. The CDR3 loop is CASIPLPGLAGGPGTDTQYF. DNA for the CDR3: TGTGCCAGCATCCCCCTACCGGGACTAGCGGGAGGGCCGGGTACAGATACGCAGTATTTT.

The rearrangement links TRBV29-1 to TRBJ2-1; TRBD2 matches 8 bases. The J segment lost 8 bases and the V segment lost 8 bases, leaving 11 bases of the junction unmatched. This CDR3 region has 13 residues. CDR1 and CDR2 from the germline V gene are SQVTM and ANQGSEA. The CDR3 reads CSTSGRGVYEQFF. The CDR3 DNA follows: TGCAGCACCAGCGGGAGAGGTGTCTATGAGCAGTTCTTC.

The rearrangement links TRBV7-2 to TRBJ2-5; D remains unclear. Germline V gene data show CDR1 as SGHTA and CDR2 as FQGNSA. The CDR3 spans 13 residues. Trimming shortened V by 0 bases and J by 5 bases, and 7 bases separated the two germline ends. This CDR3 is CASSLANQETQYF. The CDR3 DNA reads TGTGCCAGCAGCTTAGCGAATCAGGAGACCCAGTACTTC.

This clone occurred once. The chain joins TRBV27 to TRBJ1-2; D unresolved. The V gene lost 4 bases and the J gene lost 10 bases, with 16 bases spanning the gap. This CDR3 spans 13 amino acids. Germline assignment: CDR1 MNHEY and CDR2 SMNVEV (reference sequence). CDR3 DNA sequence: TGTGCCAGCAGTTCCCCGGGTCAGAGGGACTACACCTTC. Translating it yields CASSSPGQRDYTF.

In its sample, this clone was seen once. This chain uses TRBV7-2 with TRBJ1-1; no clear D. The V and J ends lost 5 bases and 1 base respectively, with 11 bases between them. The CDR3 runs 14 residues. The germline gives CDR1 SGHTA, CDR2 FQGNSA. The DNA of the CDR3 is TGTGCCAGCAGCAGCGACGGTAGGAACACTGAAGCTTTCTTT. Amino acids: CASSSDGRNTEAFF.

The V gene is TRBV27, the J gene TRBJ2-7, with TRBD2 matching 11 bases. Germline V gene lookup returns CDR1 MNHEY and CDR2 SMNVEV (reference sequence). V lost 8 bases to trimming and J lost 4 bases; unmatched junction nucleotides: 7. The length of the CDR3 is 14 residues. The CDR3 sequence is CASGRLAGRYEQYF. The CDR3 DNA follows: TGTGCCAGCGGAAGACTAGCGGGACGTTACGAGCAGTACTTC.

The chain recombines TRBV7-2 with TRBJ2-3; TRBD2 matches at 7 bases. This CDR3 comprises 19 residues. J gave up 1 base and V 2 bases, and 15 bases lay outside the gene matches. Germline CDR1 reads SGHTA; CDR2 reads FQGNSA. DNA for the CDR3: TGTGCCAGCAGCTTAACCCCTTACGGGCTAGCGGATCGCACAGATACGCAGTATTTT. This gives the protein CASSLTPYGLADRTDTQYF.

This clone appeared a few times. The V gene is TRBV7-9, the J gene TRBJ1-5, with TRBD1 matching 7 bases. This CDR3 has 15 residues. Germline-derived CDR1 and CDR2 are SEHNR and FQNEAQ (reference sequence). J was trimmed by 7 bases and V by 6 bases; bases with no gene match: 12. CDR3 DNA: TGTGCCAGCAGTTTCGGGGGACAGTATCACCAGCCCCAGCATTTT. It encodes CASSFGGQYHQPQHF.

V is TRBV30 and J is TRBJ2-1, with TRBD2 matching 11 bases. CDR1 and CDR2 (germline): GTSNPN, SVGIG (reference sequence). This CDR3 has 15 residues. The junction had 7 bases not matched to a gene; V was cut back by 4 bases and J by 5 bases. For the CDR3, the DNA is TGTGCCTGGAACCCACTAGCGGGAGTCCACAATGAGCAGTTCTTC. This encodes CAWNPLAGVHNEQFF.

The chain carries TRBV11-2 and TRBJ2-3, with 7 positions matching TRBD2. The ends lost 0 bases at V and 0 bases at J; junction bases unmatched: 9. CDR1 is SGHAT and CDR2 is FQNNGV in the germline V gene. This CDR3 is built from 18 residues. For the CDR3, the DNA is TGTGCCAGCAGCTTAGAATTCCCTAGCGGAACTAGCACAGATACGCAGTATTTT. Translating it yields CASSLEFPSGTSTDTQYF.

This clone was picked up a small number of times. The chain carries TRBV2 and TRBJ2-7; TRBD1 agrees at 7 bases. CDR1 is SNHLY, CDR2 FYNNEI, per germline. There are 14 residues in the CDR3. The V and J ends lost 7 bases and 3 bases, in that order; junction bases with no gene match: 9. The CDR3 DNA reads as TGTGCCAGCAACCGACAGGGTATTTTCTACGAGCAGTACTTC. It encodes CASNRQGIFYEQYF.

The V and J genes are TRBV5-1 and TRBJ2-5; TRBD2 matches 10 bases. This CDR3 is 16 amino acids long. V was clipped by 0 bases and J by 5 bases; unmatched bases: 7. Germline CDR1 and CDR2: SGHRS and YFSETQ. The CDR3 region is CASSLAASGSWETQYF. CDR3 bases: TGCGCCAGCAGCTTGGCTGCTAGCGGGAGTTGGGAGACCCAGTACTTC.